This TCR beta chain was captured in a study of blood T cell repertoires in COVID-19 (dated by TCRdb to the early 2020s). About the full investigation: The collaborator samples originated in the United States, Italy and Spain and spanned the acute and convalescent phases of COVID-19. The samples were drawn from the first 160 participants of the ongoing ImmuneRACE study and from over a thousand subjects provided by 6 global collaborators. Where available, HLA class I and class II types were obtained from metadata supplied by the sample provider rather than from assay-based typing. The repertoires were released in a freely available public database meant as a resource for research on the immune response to SARS-CoV-2. Deeply sampled blood TCRbeta repertoires from subjects exposed to, actively infected with, or recovered from COVID-19 were included in the dataset. The material from the prospective study consisted of cDNA or gDNA derived from T cells, B-cell-depleted T cells, or PBMCs. Nearly every sample came with metadata listing a de-identified subject ID, COVID-19 status, age in years and sex. General conclusions and limits of the study: The amount of clinical and demographic metadata varied by source and participant and was provided uncurated.

Collaborating institutions collected whole blood in K2EDTA tubes following their own protocols. Collaborator samples were shipped for TCRbeta analysis as frozen whole blood, isolated PBMCs, or DNA extracted from either sample type. CDR1 SGHAT and CDR2 FQNNGV are derived from the germline V gene. From cysteine to phenylalanine, the CDR3 is 13 amino acids long. Just CDR3 DNA is preserved here, 39 bases in frame from base 1. V was cut back by 2 bases and J by 3 bases, leaving a gap of 7 bases between them. Concerning this clone: Its recognized antigen is unknown. No clone much larger than this one lies a single base away; base qualities are absent.

The immunoSEQ Assay, a bias-controlled multiplex PCR, was used to amplify TCRbeta CDR3 regions from genomic DNA. As for the original processing: The number of nucleated cells in each sample was estimated by amplification of reference gene primers within the assay. To quantify the absolute abundance of each unique TCRbeta CDR3 rearrangement, sequence reads were collapsed and filtered. For each sample, productive Simpson clonality was calculated by taking the square root of Simpson's diversity index across productive rearrangements. The immuneACCESS repertoire file appears here via TCRdb, limited to in-frame rearrangements. These files lack a portion of the clones; in checked studies, under half of the deficit traces to unresolved V genes, and the cause of the others is not known. The DNA was the basis for D and trimming; V, J and clone size are from that table. This sample holds about 90,000 clones; around 92% were observed only once. 6.3% of the sample lies in the top ten.

Sequencing was carried out using peripheral blood. The chain is made from TRBV11-2 and TRBJ1-2; no D segment can be confidently identified. This clonotype was obtained from an older woman with active COVID-19. The encoded CDR3 is CASSLREHYGYTF. The DNA reads TGTGCCAGCAGCTTAAGGGAGCACTATGGCTACACCTTC.